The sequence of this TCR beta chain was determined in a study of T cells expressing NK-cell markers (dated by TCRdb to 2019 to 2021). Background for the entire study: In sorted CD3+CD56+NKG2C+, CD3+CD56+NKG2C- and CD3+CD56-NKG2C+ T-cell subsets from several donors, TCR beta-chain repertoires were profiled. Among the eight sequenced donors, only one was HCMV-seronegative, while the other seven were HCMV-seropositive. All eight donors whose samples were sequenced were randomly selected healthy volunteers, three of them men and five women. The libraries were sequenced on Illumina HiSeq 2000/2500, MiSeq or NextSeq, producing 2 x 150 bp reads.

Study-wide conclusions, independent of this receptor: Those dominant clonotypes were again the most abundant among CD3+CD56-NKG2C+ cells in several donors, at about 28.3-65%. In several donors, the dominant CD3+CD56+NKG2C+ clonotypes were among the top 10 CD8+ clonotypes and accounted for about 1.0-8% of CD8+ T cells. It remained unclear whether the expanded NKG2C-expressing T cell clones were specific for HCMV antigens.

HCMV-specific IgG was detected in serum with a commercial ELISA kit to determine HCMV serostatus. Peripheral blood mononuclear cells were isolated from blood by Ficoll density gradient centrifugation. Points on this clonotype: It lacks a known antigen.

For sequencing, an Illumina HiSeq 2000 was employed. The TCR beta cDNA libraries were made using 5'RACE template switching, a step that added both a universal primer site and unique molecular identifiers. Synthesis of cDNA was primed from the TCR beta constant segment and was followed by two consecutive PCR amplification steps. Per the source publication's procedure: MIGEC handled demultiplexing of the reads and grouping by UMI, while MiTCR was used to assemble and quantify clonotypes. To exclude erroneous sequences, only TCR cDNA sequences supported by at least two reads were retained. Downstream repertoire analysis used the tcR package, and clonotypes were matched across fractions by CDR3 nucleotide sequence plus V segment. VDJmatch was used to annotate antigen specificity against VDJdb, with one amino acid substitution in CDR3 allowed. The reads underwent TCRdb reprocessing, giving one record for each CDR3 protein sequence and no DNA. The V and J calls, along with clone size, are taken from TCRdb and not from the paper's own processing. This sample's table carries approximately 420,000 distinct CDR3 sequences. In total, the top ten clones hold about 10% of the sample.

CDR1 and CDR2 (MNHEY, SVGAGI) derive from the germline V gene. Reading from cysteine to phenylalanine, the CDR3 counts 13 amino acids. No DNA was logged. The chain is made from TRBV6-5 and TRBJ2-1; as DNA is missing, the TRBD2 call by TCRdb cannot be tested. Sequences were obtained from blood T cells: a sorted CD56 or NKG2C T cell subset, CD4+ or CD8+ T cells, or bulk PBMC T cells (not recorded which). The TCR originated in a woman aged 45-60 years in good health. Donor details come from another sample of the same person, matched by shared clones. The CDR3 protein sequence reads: CASSSDASHEQFF.